The present entry profiles one T cell receptor beta chain with its context. Its matching antigen is unknown. V gave up 6 bases and J gave up 7 bases; unmatched junction bases: 8. Germline-derived CDR1 and CDR2 are MNHNY and SVGAGI (reference sequence). The CDR3 covers 15 residues. Clones were read by immunoSEQ multiplex PCR, and TCRdb kept only the in-frame ones, dropping some. The sample consists of fewer than 9,500 clones, nearly 80% of them appearing once. This entry comes from a study of somatic mutations in cytotoxic T cells in rheumatoid arthritis. Study results and caveats: Unlike healthy controls, rheumatoid arthritis patients had CD8+ clonality that increased with age. The largest CD8+ clone made up over 20% of CD8+ cells in about an eighth of the 65 patients. There was no significant difference in CD8+ T-cell clonality between rheumatoid arthritis patients and age-matched healthy controls. Researchers did not know the antigen targets of the expanded CD8+ clones.

The TCR comes from an adult with rheumatoid arthritis. The sequencing sample was made of CD8+ T cells sorted from blood. The genes are TRBV6-6 and TRBJ2-7, with 14 bases that match TRBD2. This chain's CDR3 is CASRRGLAGALEQYF. In nucleotides, the CDR3 is TGTGCCAGCAGACGGGGACTAGCGGGAGCCTTGGAGCAGTACTTC.